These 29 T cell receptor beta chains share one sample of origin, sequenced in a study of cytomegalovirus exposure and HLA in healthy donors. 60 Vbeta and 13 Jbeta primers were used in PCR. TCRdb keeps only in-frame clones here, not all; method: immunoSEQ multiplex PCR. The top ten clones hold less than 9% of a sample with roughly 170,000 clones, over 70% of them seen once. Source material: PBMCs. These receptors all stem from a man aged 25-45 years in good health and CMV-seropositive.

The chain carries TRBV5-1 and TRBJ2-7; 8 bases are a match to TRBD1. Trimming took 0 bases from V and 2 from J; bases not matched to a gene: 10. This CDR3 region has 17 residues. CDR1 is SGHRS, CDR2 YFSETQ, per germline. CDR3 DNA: TGCGCCAGCAGCTTGGATGGAGGACAGGGAAGAACCTACGAGCAGTACTTC. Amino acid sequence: CASSLDGGQGRTYEQYF.

DNA for the CDR3: TGTGCCGTACTAGCGGGACACGATTACGAGCAGTACTTC. Protein product: CAVLAGHDYEQYF. The chain recombines TRBV28 with TRBJ2-5, with TRBD2 identical over 10 bases. The J call may be faulty, since TRBJ2-7 better matches the DNA end. Germline assignment: CDR1 MDHEN and CDR2 SYDVKM. This CDR3 comprises 13 residues.

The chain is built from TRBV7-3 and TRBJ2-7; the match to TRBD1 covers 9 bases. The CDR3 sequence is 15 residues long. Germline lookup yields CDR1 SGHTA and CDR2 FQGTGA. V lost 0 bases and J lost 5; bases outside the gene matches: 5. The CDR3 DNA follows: TGTGCCAGCAGCTTAACTCGGACAGGGGCTAACGAGCAGTACTTC. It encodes CASSLTRTGANEQYF.

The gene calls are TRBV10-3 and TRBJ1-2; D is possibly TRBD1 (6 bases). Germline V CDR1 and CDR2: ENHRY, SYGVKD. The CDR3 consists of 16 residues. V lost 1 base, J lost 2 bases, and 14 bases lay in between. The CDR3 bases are TGTGCCATCAGTGAGTTTAGGACAGAAAAAAACTATGGCTACACCTTC. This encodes CAISEFRTEKNYGYTF.

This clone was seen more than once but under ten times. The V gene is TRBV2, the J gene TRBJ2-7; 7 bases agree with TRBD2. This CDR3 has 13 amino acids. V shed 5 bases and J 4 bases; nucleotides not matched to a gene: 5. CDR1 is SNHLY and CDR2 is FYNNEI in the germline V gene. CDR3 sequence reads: CASSYSAGYEQYF. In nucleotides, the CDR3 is TGTGCCAGCAGTTACTCAGCGGGATACGAGCAGTACTTC. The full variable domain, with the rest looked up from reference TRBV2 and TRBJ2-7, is EPEVTQTPSHQVTQMGQEVILRCVPISNHLYFYWYRQILGQKVEFLVSFYNNEISEKSEIFDDQFSVERPDGSNFTLKIRSTKLEDSAMYFCASSYSAGYEQYFGPGTRLTVT.

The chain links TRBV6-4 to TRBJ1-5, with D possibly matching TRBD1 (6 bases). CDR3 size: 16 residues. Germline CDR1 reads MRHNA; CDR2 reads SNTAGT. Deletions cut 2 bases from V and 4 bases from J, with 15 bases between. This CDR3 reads CASSDPPDRKNQPQHF. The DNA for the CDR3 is TGTGCCAGCAGTGACCCTCCAGACAGGAAAAATCAGCCCCAGCATTTT.

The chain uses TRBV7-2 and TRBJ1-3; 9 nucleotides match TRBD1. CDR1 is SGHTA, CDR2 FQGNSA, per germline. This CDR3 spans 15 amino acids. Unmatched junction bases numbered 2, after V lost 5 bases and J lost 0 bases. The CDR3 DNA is TGTGCCAGCAGCCAGGACAGGGGCTCTGGAAACACCATATATTTT. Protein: CASSQDRGSGNTIYF.

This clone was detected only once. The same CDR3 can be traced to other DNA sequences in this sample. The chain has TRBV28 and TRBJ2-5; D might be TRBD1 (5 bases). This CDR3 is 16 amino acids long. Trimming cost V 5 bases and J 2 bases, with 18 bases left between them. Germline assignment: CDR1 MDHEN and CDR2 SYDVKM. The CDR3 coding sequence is TGTGCCAGCAGTGGATCCGGCGACAGAGTACAAGAGACCCAGTACTTC. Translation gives CASSGSGDRVQETQYF.

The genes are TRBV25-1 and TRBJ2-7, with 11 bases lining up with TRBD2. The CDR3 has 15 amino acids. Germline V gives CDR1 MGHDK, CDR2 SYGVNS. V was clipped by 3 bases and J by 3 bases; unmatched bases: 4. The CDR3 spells CASSETSGISYEQYF. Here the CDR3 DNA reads TGTGCCAGCAGTGAGACTAGCGGGATTAGCTACGAGCAGTACTTC.

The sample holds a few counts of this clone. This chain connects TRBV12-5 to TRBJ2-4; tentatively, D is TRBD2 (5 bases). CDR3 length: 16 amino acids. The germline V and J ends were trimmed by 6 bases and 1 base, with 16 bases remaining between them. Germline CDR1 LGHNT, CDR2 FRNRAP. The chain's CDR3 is CASGLDTLGAKNIQYF. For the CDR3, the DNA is TGTGCTAGTGGACTAGACACGCTTGGGGCCAAAAACATTCAGTACTTC.

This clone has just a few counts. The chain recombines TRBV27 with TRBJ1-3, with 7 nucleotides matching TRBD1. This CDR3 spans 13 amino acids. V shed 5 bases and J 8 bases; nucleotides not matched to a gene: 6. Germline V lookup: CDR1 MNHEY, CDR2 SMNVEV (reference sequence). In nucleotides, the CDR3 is TGTGCCAGCAGTCTAAGACAGGGCGACACCATATATTTT. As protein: CASSLRQGDTIYF.

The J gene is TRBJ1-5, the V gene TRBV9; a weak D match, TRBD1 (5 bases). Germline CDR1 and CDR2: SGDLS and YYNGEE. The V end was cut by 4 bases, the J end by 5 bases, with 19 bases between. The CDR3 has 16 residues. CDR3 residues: CASSHKEGLGDQPQHF. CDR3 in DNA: TGTGCCAGCAGCCATAAGGAGGGGCTGGGGGATCAGCCCCAGCATTTT.

The CDR3 region has the DNA TGTGCCAGCAGTCGGGAGGGGACGACCGGGGAGCTGTTTTTT. Residues: CASSREGTTGELFF. This sequence joins TRBV6-5 and TRBJ2-2, with 8 bases fitting TRBD2. The germline CDR1 and CDR2 sequences are MNHEY and SVGAGI. The CDR3 is 14 residues long. The V and J ends lost 5 bases and 5 bases, in that order; junction bases with no gene match: 4.

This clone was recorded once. The CDR3 DNA sequence: TGTGCCAGCAGCGTTAGGACTAGCACAGATACGCAGTATTTT. Its translation is CASSVRTSTDTQYF. This chain links TRBV9 with TRBJ2-3; TRBD2 is a possible D gene (5 bases). CDR1 and CDR2 from the germline V gene are SGDLS and YYNGEE. Trimming pared 2 bases from V and 0 bases from J, leaving 7 bases between. The CDR3 spans 14 residues.

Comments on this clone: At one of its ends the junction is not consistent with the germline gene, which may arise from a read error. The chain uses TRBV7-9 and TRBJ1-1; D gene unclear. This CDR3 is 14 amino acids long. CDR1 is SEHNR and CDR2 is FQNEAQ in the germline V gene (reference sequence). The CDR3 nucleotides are TGTTCCAGCAGACCGGTCGATATGAACACTGAAGCTTTCTTT. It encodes CSSRPVDMNTEAFF.

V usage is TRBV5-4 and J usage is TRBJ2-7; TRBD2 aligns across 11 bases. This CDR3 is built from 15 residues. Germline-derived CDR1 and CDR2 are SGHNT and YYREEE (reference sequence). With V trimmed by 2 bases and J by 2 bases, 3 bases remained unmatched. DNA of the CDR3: TGTGCCAGCAGCTTTGGGACTAGCGGAACCTACGAGCAGTACTTC. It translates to CASSFGTSGTYEQYF. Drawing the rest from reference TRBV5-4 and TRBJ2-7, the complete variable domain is ETGVTQSPTHLIKTRGQQVTLRCSSQSGHNTVSWYQQALGQGPQFIFQYYREEENGRGNFPPRFSGLQFPNYSSELNVNALELDDSALYLCASSFGTSGTYEQYFGPGTRLTVT.

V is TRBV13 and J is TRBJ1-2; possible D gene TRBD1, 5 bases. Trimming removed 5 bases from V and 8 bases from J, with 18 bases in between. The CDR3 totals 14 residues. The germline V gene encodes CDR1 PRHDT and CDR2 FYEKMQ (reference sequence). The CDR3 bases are TGTGCCAGCAGCGGCGGGGGACCTCCTCGCGGCTACACCTTC. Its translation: CASSGGGPPRGYTF.

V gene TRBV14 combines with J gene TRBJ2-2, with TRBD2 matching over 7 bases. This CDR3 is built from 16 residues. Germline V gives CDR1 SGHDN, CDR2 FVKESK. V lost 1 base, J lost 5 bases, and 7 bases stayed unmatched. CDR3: CASSQGLSGATGELFF. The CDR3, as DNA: TGTGCCAGCAGCCAAGGACTAAGCGGGGCAACCGGGGAGCTGTTTTTT.

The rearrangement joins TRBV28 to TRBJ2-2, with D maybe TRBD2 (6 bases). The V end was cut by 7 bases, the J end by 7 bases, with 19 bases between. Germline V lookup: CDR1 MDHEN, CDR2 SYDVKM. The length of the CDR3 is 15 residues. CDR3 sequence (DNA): TGTGCCAGCACCCGGGGAGCGGGTCGGGGCGGGGAGCTGTTTTTT. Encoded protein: CASTRGAGRGGELFF.

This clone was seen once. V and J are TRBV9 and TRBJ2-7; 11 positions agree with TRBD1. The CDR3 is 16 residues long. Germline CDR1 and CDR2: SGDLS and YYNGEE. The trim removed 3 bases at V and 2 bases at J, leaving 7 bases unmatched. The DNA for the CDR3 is TGTGCCAGCAGCGAAACCGGGGACAGGGGGACCTACGAGCAGTACTTC. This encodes CASSETGDRGTYEQYF.

CDR3 in amino acids: CASSFGRVGETQYF. In DNA form, the CDR3 reads TGTGCCAGCAGCTTCGGTCGGGTAGGAGAGACCCAGTACTTC. The V and J genes are TRBV2 and TRBJ2-5; D uncertain. CDR1 is SNHLY and CDR2 is FYNNEI in the germline V gene. Trimming removed 6 bases at V and 4 bases at J, with 15 bases between. The CDR3 has 14 residues.

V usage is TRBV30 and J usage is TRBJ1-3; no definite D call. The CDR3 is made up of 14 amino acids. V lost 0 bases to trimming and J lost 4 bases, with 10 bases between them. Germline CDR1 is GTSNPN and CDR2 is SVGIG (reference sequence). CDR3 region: CAWSVIVGGNTIYF. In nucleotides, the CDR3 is TGTGCCTGGAGTGTAATTGTCGGGGGAAACACCATATATTTT.

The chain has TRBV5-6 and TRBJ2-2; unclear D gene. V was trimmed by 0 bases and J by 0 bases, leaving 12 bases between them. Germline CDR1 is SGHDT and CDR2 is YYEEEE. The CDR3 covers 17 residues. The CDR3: CASSLVGGLPNTGELFF. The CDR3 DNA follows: TGTGCCAGCAGCTTGGTAGGCGGTTTACCGAACACCGGGGAGCTGTTTTTT.

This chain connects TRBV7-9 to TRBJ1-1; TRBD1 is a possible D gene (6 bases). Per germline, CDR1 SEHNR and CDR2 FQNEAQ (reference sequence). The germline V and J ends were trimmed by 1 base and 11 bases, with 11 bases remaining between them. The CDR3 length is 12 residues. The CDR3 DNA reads TGTGCCAGCAGCTTAGAGACAGGTGGGGCTTTCTTT. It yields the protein CASSLETGGAFF.

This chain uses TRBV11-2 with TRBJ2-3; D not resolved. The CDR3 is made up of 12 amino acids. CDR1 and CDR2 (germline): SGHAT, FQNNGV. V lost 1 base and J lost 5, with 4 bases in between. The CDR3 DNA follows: TGTGCCAGCAGCTTAGGAGGAGATACGCAGTATTTT. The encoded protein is CASSLGGDTQYF.

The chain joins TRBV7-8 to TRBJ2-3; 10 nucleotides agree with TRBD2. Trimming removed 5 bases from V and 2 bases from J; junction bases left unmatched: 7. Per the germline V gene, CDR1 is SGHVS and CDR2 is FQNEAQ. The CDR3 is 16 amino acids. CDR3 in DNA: TGTGCCAGCAGCGCCCGGACTAGCGGACTCACAGATACGCAGTATTTT. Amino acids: CASSARTSGLTDTQYF.

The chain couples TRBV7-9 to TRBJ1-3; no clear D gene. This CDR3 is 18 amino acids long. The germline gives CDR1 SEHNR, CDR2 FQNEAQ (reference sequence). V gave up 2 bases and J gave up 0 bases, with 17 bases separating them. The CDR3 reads CASSLSGGQMSSGNTIYF. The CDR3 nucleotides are TGTGCCAGCAGCTTATCCGGTGGGCAGATGAGCTCTGGAAACACCATATATTTT.

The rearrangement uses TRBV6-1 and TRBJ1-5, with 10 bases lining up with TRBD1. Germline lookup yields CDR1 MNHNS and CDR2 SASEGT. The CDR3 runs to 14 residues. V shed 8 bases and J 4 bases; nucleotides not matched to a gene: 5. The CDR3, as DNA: TGTGCCAGCCACACGGACAGGGGGAATCAGCCCCAGCATTTT. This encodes CASHTDRGNQPQHF.

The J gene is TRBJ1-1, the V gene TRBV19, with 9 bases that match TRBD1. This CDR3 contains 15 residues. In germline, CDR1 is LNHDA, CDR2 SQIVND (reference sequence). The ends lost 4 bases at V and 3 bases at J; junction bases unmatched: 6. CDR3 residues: CASSKTGGFDTEAFF. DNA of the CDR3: TGTGCCAGTAGTAAGACAGGGGGATTCGACACTGAAGCTTTCTTT.